Listed here are 12 T cell receptor beta chains from one sample, sequenced in a study of shared clonotypes between healthy human individuals. The protocol was immunoSEQ multiplex PCR, while the TCRdb copy is restricted to in-frame clones and leaves out a portion. This repertoire shows 1,500,000 or so clones, roughly 96% found once; its top ten account for roughly 1.2%. Sequencing was carried out using naive CD4+ T cells sorted from blood. Subset in this sample: CD45RA+ positively selected. The receptors were sampled from a man aged 30 to 45 in good health.

This sequence joins TRBV5-4 and TRBJ2-7; no clear D. Per the germline V gene, CDR1 is SGHNT and CDR2 is YYREEE (reference sequence). The CDR3 contains 16 residues. Deletions cut 0 bases from V and 1 base from J, with 14 bases between. Written as DNA, the CDR3 is TGTGCCAGCAGCTTGGCCGGGTGGGTCGGGTCCTACGAGCAGTACTTC. Translated: CASSLAGWVGSYEQYF.

The CDR3 is CASSTGQGSSGNTIYF. The CDR3 DNA reads TGTGCCAGCAGCACCGGACAGGGGAGCTCTGGAAACACCATATATTTT. The V call is TRBV9, the J call TRBJ1-3; 9 bases line up with TRBD1. The CDR3 is 16 residues long. CDR1 and CDR2 from the germline V gene are SGDLS and YYNGEE. Germline trimming cut 4 bases from V and 0 bases from J; bases unmatched to any gene: 5.

J is TRBJ2-1 and V is TRBV11-1; D not certain. Germline V gives CDR1 SGHAT, CDR2 FQDESV (reference sequence). CDR3 length: 15 amino acids. Deletions cut 5 bases from V and 0 bases from J, with 11 bases between. In DNA, the CDR3 is TGTGCCAGCAGCCCCAGCTCTGACTCCTACAATGAGCAGTTCTTC. It specifies CASSPSSDSYNEQFF. The whole variable domain, filled in from reference TRBV11-1 and TRBJ2-1, reads EAEVAQSPRYKITEKSQAVAFWCDPISGHATLYWYRQILGQGPELLVQFQDESVVDDSQLPKDRFSAERLKGVDSTLKIQPAELGDSAMYLCASSPSSDSYNEQFFGPGTRLTVL.

This chain connects TRBV7-7 to TRBJ2-2, with TRBD2 matching 9 bases. Unmatched junction bases numbered 6, after V lost 1 base and J lost 3 bases. The CDR3 covers 17 residues. Germline V lookup: CDR1 SSHAT, CDR2 FNYEAQ (reference sequence). The CDR3 loop is CASSLDGLAGHTGELFF. Here the CDR3 DNA reads TGTGCCAGCAGCTTAGATGGTCTAGCGGGGCACACCGGGGAGCTGTTTTTT.

V gene TRBV10-3 combines with J gene TRBJ2-3, with 12 bases lining up with TRBD2. This CDR3 is 16 amino acids long. The germline V gene has CDR1 ENHRY and CDR2 SYGVKD. The ends lost 3 bases at V and 4 bases at J; junction bases unmatched: 5. The CDR3 region has the DNA TGTGCCATCAGTGACGGACTAGCGGGAATCGCAGATACGCAGTATTTT. Translated, it gives CAISDGLAGIADTQYF.

This clone occurred once. The chain employs TRBV7-2 and TRBJ2-3; TRBD1 aligns across 7 bases. The J segment lost 0 bases and the V segment lost 5 bases, leaving 14 bases of the junction unmatched. This CDR3 region has 18 residues. CDR1 SGHTA and CDR2 FQGNSA come from the germline V gene. The CDR3 region is CASSKKLGTATSTDTQYF. The CDR3 bases are TGTGCCAGCAGCAAGAAACTCGGGACAGCCACTAGCACAGATACGCAGTATTTT.

The CDR3 here is CASRIQTIHFPGELFF. CDR3 nucleotide sequence: TGTGCCAGTAGGATCCAGACAATCCACTTTCCCGGGGAGCTGTTTTTT. J is TRBJ2-2 and V is TRBV19; no clear D gene. CDR1 is LNHDA and CDR2 is SQIVND in the germline V gene (reference sequence). V gave up 6 bases and J gave up 6 bases, with 20 bases separating them. The CDR3 spans 16 residues.

The CDR3 loop reads CASSLVVRSGANVLTF. CDR3 in DNA: TGTGCCAGCAGCTTAGTGGTCCGATCTGGGGCCAACGTCCTGACTTTC. This rearrangement joins TRBV7-2 to TRBJ2-6; D gene ambiguous. Trimming removed 1 base from V and 1 base from J, with 8 bases in between. The germline CDR1 and CDR2 sequences are SGHTA and FQGNSA. The CDR3 is made up of 16 amino acids.

The chain combines TRBV7-9 with TRBJ1-1; D unclear. CDR1 and CDR2 from the germline V gene are SEHNR and FQNEAQ (reference sequence). Trimming cost V 1 base and J 2 bases, with 5 bases left between them. The CDR3 has 13 residues. The CDR3 region has the DNA TGTGCCAGCAGCTTAGAACCCAACACTGAAGCTTTCTTT. Amino acids: CASSLEPNTEAFF.

This chain connects TRBV5-6 to TRBJ2-3; D is unclear. Germline CDR1 is SGHDT and CDR2 is YYEEEE. The CDR3 loop spans 15 amino acids. Trimming shortened V by 2 bases and J by 3 bases, and 13 bases separated the two germline ends. The CDR3 is CASSFSTLVTDTQYF. The CDR3 region has the DNA TGTGCCAGCAGCTTTTCGACTTTGGTAACAGATACGCAGTATTTT.

Note on this clone: This CDR3 is also generated by other DNA sequences in the sample. The rearrangement links TRBV11-2 to TRBJ2-3, with TRBD2 identical over 10 bases. Per germline, CDR1 SGHAT and CDR2 FQNNGV. The length of the CDR3 is 15 residues. J was trimmed by 1 base and V by 5 bases; bases with no gene match: 3. The CDR3 is CASSRGTSGTDTQYF. The CDR3 DNA is TGTGCCAGCAGCCGTGGGACTAGCGGCACAGATACGCAGTATTTT.

The chain carries TRBV9 and TRBJ2-1, with 13 nucleotides matching TRBD2. Germline values: CDR1 SGDLS, CDR2 YYNGEE. J gave up 4 bases and V 4 bases, and 11 bases lay outside the gene matches. This CDR3 has 18 amino acids. CDR3 DNA sequence: TGTGCCAGCAGCAAGCCCAATCAGACTAGCGGGAGGTACAATGAGCAGTTCTTC. Translated, it gives CASSKPNQTSGRYNEQFF.